The 27 T cell receptor beta chains reported below all come from one sample, sequenced in a study of vaccination effects on CD4 cells after COVID-19. Before sequencing, viral peptide pools were used by the ViraFEST assay to expand antigen-specific CD4+ T cells. Isolation of CD4+ T cells took place after ten to eleven days of culture. Two-dose vaccination with either BNT162b2 or mRNA-1273 was given to the participants. Assay: immunoSEQ multiplex PCR; the TCRdb copy retains only in-frame clones and omits some. The sample records approximately 65,000 clones, just under 75% being singletons. These receptors are not linked to any known antigen. Sequenced here: CD4+ T cells from PBMCs cultured with HCoV-229E spike peptides, sampled after COVID-19 vaccination. The receptors come from a human donor who received a COVID-19 vaccine.

This chain uses TRBV27 with TRBJ2-2, with D hard to call. The CDR3 consists of 15 residues. Trimming removed 6 bases at V and 6 bases at J, with 17 bases between. Germline V lookup: CDR1 MNHEY, CDR2 SMNVEV (reference sequence). In nucleotides, the CDR3 is TGTGCCAGCAGCCTAAGGCCCGGAAGGGCCGGGGAGCTGTTTTTT. Translated: CASSLRPGRAGELFF.

This clone showed up just a few times. V is TRBV7-9 and J is TRBJ1-1, with a weak D call TRBD1 (6 bases). The germline V and J ends were trimmed by 6 bases and 1 base, with 12 bases remaining between them. CDR3 length equals 14 residues. In germline, CDR1 is SEHNR, CDR2 FQNEAQ (reference sequence). The CDR3 DNA sequence: TGTGCCAGCAGGGCCGGGACACAGAACACTGAAGCTTTCTTT. Its translation is CASRAGTQNTEAFF.

The genes are TRBV27 and TRBJ2-7, with TRBD2 matching 8 bases. CDR3 size: 15 residues. The junction had 4 bases not matched to a gene; V was cut back by 0 bases and J by 3 bases. Germline V gives CDR1 MNHEY, CDR2 SMNVEV (reference sequence). CDR3 loop: CASSLSSGGVYEQYV. CDR3 DNA: TGTGCCAGCAGTTTATCTTCCGGGGGGGTCTACGAGCAGTACGTC.

This clone was recorded once. The chain is built from TRBV19 and TRBJ1-6; D unresolved. The CDR3 extends over 16 amino acids. The germline V gene encodes CDR1 LNHDA and CDR2 SQIVND (reference sequence). V lost 6 bases to trimming and J lost 4 bases, with 16 bases between them. The CDR3 DNA sequence: TGTGCCAGTAGGAGTATAAGACGGACTTATAATTCACCCCTCCACTTT. It specifies CASRSIRRTYNSPLHF.

The chain uses TRBV18 and TRBJ1-1, with 9 bases identical to TRBD1. Germline loops: CDR1 KGHSH, CDR2 LQKENI. After removal of 6 bases from V and 4 bases from J, the junction contained 9 bases not matched to a gene. The CDR3 has 15 amino acids. The CDR3 sequence is CASSRQGDPGTEAFF. DNA of the CDR3: TGTGCCAGCTCCCGACAGGGGGATCCGGGCACTGAAGCTTTCTTT.

The rearrangement uses TRBV7-3 and TRBJ2-6; D gene unclear. CDR1 SGHTA and CDR2 FQGTGA come from the germline V gene. The CDR3 sequence is 16 residues long. Deletions cut 2 bases from V and 2 bases from J, with 10 bases between. The CDR3 loop reads CASSLLWGAGANVLTF. The CDR3 bases are TGTGCCAGCAGCTTATTATGGGGTGCTGGGGCCAACGTCCTGACTTTC. Drawing the rest from reference TRBV7-3 and TRBJ2-6, the complete variable domain is GAGVSQTPSNKVTEKGKYVELRCDPISGHTALYWYRQSLGQGPEFLIYFQGTGAADDSGLPNDRFFAVRPEGSVSTLKIQRTERGDSAVYLCASSLLWGAGANVLTFGAGSRLTVL.

This clone appeared a few times. The chain is built from TRBV10-1 and TRBJ2-1, with D tentatively TRBD1 (5 bases). In germline, CDR1 is WNHNN, CDR2 SYGVQD (reference sequence). This CDR3 has 13 residues. The V gene lost 4 bases and the J gene lost 7 bases, with 11 bases spanning the gap. In nucleotides, the CDR3 is TGCGCCAGCAGTGCAGTTCAGGGAAATGAGCAGTTCTTC. It translates to CASSAVQGNEQFF.

CDR3 bases: TGTGCCAGCAGTTACTCAGGTGACCCCCACGAGCAGTACGTC. Translation gives CASSYSGDPHEQYV. V gene TRBV6-6 combines with J gene TRBJ2-7; D gene unclear. CDR1 is MNHNY, CDR2 SVGAGI, per germline (reference sequence). This CDR3 spans 14 amino acids. Between the trimmed V and J ends, which lost 0 bases and 5 bases, there was a span of 11 bases.

The chain has TRBV9 and TRBJ1-3, with D uncertain. Trimming cost V 3 bases and J 0 bases, with 7 bases left between them. This CDR3 is 14 amino acids long. Germline values: CDR1 SGDLS, CDR2 YYNGEE. The CDR3 region is CASSDRYSGNTIYF. The CDR3 region has the DNA TGTGCCAGCAGCGACAGATACTCTGGAAACACCATATATTTT.

This sequence joins TRBV29-1 and TRBJ2-1, with D unresolved. The CDR3 has 15 residues. The ends were cut back, 0 bases at V and 6 bases at J, with 15 bases in the middle. Germline V gene data show CDR1 as SQVTM and CDR2 as ANQGSEA. CDR3 amino acids: CSVEDLALMSNEQFF. CDR3 nucleotides: TGCAGCGTTGAAGATCTGGCGCTGATGAGCAATGAGCAGTTCTTC.

In its sample, this clone was seen a few times. The rearrangement joins TRBV27 to TRBJ2-7, with D perhaps being TRBD1 or TRBD2 (5 bases each). V lost 0 bases and J 0 bases, leaving 15 bases between the germline ends. The CDR3 totals 17 residues. Germline V gene lookup returns CDR1 MNHEY and CDR2 SMNVEV (reference sequence). The CDR3 spells CASSLSRGDPSSYEQYV. The CDR3 bases are TGTGCCAGCAGTTTATCAAGAGGGGACCCGAGCTCCTACGAGCAGTACGTC.

This chain connects TRBV7-9 to TRBJ1-4; D not resolved. The germline V gene has CDR1 SEHNR and CDR2 FQNEAQ (reference sequence). This CDR3 has 18 residues. V shed 0 bases and J shed 0 bases, with 14 bases lying between them. For the CDR3, the DNA is TGTGCCAGCAGCTTAGCGTATGAGGGCTTGGCAACTAATGAAAAACTGTTTTTT. Its protein is CASSLAYEGLATNEKLFF. The full variable domain, with the rest looked up from reference TRBV7-9 and TRBJ1-4, is DTGVSQNPRHKITKRGQNVTFRCDPISEHNRLYWYRQTLGQGPEFLTYFQNEAQLEKSRLLSDRFSAERPKGSFSTLEIQRTEQGDSAMYLCASSLAYEGLATNEKLFFGSGTQLSVL.

The chain recombines TRBV2 with TRBJ1-2, with D perhaps matching TRBD1 (6 bases). The V gene's germline CDR1 is SNHLY and CDR2 FYNNEI. The CDR3 sequence is 16 residues long. V dropped 3 bases and J dropped 2 bases, with 16 bases sitting between them. CDR3 region: CASSDPRGGGNYGYTF. In nucleotides, the CDR3 is TGTGCCAGCAGTGACCCTCGGGGAGGGGGGAACTATGGCTACACCTTC.

The chain is built from TRBV7-2 and TRBJ1-2; possible D gene TRBD1, 6 bases. The length of the CDR3 is 14 residues. V dropped 4 bases and J dropped 2 bases, with 11 bases sitting between them. Per the germline V gene, CDR1 is SGHTA and CDR2 is FQGNSA. CDR3 in amino acids: CASSSPGANYGYTF. CDR3 nucleotide sequence: TGTGCCAGCAGCTCCCCGGGGGCCAACTATGGCTACACCTTC.

The J gene is TRBJ2-7, the V gene TRBV10-3; 12 nucleotides line up with TRBD1. CDR1 ENHRY and CDR2 SYGVKD come from the germline V gene. This CDR3 contains 14 residues. J was trimmed by 2 bases and V by 10 bases; bases with no gene match: 6. DNA of the CDR3: TGTGCCACTGGCCGGGACAGGGGGCCCTACGAGCAGTACGTC. Protein sequence: CATGRDRGPYEQYV.

The V gene is TRBV5-6, the J gene TRBJ2-3, with 8 bases aligning to TRBD1. Trimming cost V 0 bases and J 8 bases; bases outside gene matches: 14. The germline V gene encodes CDR1 SGHDT and CDR2 YYEEEE. The CDR3 contains 17 residues. The CDR3 loop reads CASSLGVRGQVLGTQYF. CDR3 nucleotide sequence: TGTGCCAGCAGCTTGGGAGTGCGGGGACAGGTTCTGGGTACGCAGTATTTT.

V usage is TRBV5-1 and J usage is TRBJ2-5; 8 bases are shared with TRBD1. CDR3 length equals 13 residues. CDR1 SGHRS and CDR2 YFSETQ come from the germline V gene. The ends lost 3 bases at V and 3 bases at J; junction bases unmatched: 1. Here the CDR3 DNA reads TGCGCCAGCAGCTCGACAGGGGAAGAGACCCAGTACTTC. As protein: CASSSTGEETQYF. Full variable domain (missing parts from reference TRBV5-1 and TRBJ2-5): KAGVTQTPRYLIKTRGQQVTLSCSPISGHRSVSWYQQTPGQGLQFLFEYFSETQRNKGNFPGRFSGRQFSNSRSEMNVSTLELGDSALYLCASSSTGEETQYFGPGTRLLVL.

The CDR3 is CASSVAVTGVYGYTF. CDR3 nucleotide sequence: TGTGCCAGCAGCGTAGCTGTCACAGGGGTCTATGGCTACACCTTC. The rearrangement joins TRBV9 to TRBJ1-2, with 7 bases matching TRBD1. The J segment lost 4 bases and the V segment lost 0 bases, leaving 6 bases of the junction unmatched. The CDR3 has 15 residues. In germline, CDR1 is SGDLS, CDR2 YYNGEE.

The genes are TRBV2 and TRBJ2-3; TRBD2 might be the D (7 bases). Between the trimmed V and J ends, which lost 4 bases and 2 bases, there was a span of 13 bases. The CDR3 spans 15 residues. Germline CDR1 and CDR2: SNHLY and FYNNEI. The CDR3, as DNA: TGTGCCAGCAGTGTGCGGGGGCCCTTCACAGATACGCAGTATTTT. This gives the protein CASSVRGPFTDTQYF.

The chain carries TRBV5-1 and TRBJ2-3, with 8 bases lining up with TRBD2. Germline trimming cut 2 bases from V and 3 bases from J; bases unmatched to any gene: 8. From germline, CDR1 is SGHRS and CDR2 YFSETQ. The CDR3 has 16 amino acids. CDR3 protein: CASSFGASGRTDTQYF. CDR3 DNA sequence: TGCGCCAGCAGCTTCGGTGCTAGCGGGCGGACAGATACGCAGTATTTT.

The CDR3 DNA reads as TGTGCCAGCAGTGAATCACGGAGCTCCTACAATGAGCAGTTCTTC. Translating gives CASSESRSSYNEQFF. The rearrangement links TRBV6-1 to TRBJ2-1; no reliable D call. The V and J ends lost 2 bases and 0 bases respectively, with 8 bases between them. Looked up from germline, CDR1 is MNHNS and CDR2 is SASEGT. The length of the CDR3 is 15 residues.

The chain is built from TRBV5-5 and TRBJ2-7; D call uncertain. V lost 4 bases to trimming and J lost 2 bases, with 13 bases between them. The CDR3 is 14 amino acids. Germline V gene data show CDR1 as SGHKS and CDR2 as YYEKEE (reference sequence). The CDR3 loop is CASSRSVNPYEQYV. The CDR3 DNA reads as TGTGCCAGCAGCCGCTCCGTGAACCCCTACGAGCAGTACGTC.

For the CDR3, the DNA is TGTGCCAGCATACTACAGGGTATGAACACTGAAGCTTTCTTT. This codes for CASILQGMNTEAFF. This chain links TRBV3-1 (or the pseudogene TRBV3-2) with TRBJ1-1, with D maybe TRBD1 (6 bases). The CDR3 is 14 residues long. V dropped 7 bases and J dropped 0 bases, with 12 bases sitting between them. Germline-derived CDR1 and CDR2 are LGHDT and YNNKEL (reference sequence).

CDR3 nucleotides: TGCGCCAGCAGCTACCGGACTAACCAAGAGACCCAGTACTTC. Its translation is CASSYRTNQETQYF. The chain has TRBV5-1 and TRBJ2-5; possible D gene TRBD2, 6 bases. This CDR3 contains 14 residues. Germline V gene data show CDR1 as SGHRS and CDR2 as YFSETQ. V lost 3 bases and J lost 0, with 9 bases in between.

This rearrangement joins TRBV19 to TRBJ2-3; D is unresolved. Trimming left V 5 bases short and J 6 bases short, with 18 bases between. CDR1 is LNHDA and CDR2 is SQIVND in the germline V gene (reference sequence). This CDR3 has 15 residues. Here the CDR3 reads CASSSPAAAMDTQYF. DNA of the CDR3: TGTGCCAGTAGTTCCCCGGCAGCAGCAATGGATACGCAGTATTTT.

The J gene is TRBJ1-1, the V gene TRBV7-2, with D perhaps TRBD1 (5 bases). Germline CDR1 and CDR2: SGHTA and FQGNSA. The CDR3 covers 15 residues. Trimming removed 1 base at V and 2 bases at J, with 11 bases between. CDR3 region: CASSLVAGLNTEAFF. CDR3 nucleotides: TGTGCCAGCAGCTTAGTTGCAGGGTTAAACACTGAAGCTTTCTTT. The full variable domain, its missing parts supplied by reference TRBV7-2 and TRBJ1-1, is GAGVSQSPSNKVTEKGKDVELRCDPISGHTALYWYRQSLGQGLEFLIYFQGNSAPDKSGLPSDRFSAERTGGSVSTLTIQRTQQEDSAVYLCASSLVAGLNTEAFFGQGTRLTVV.

This clone was detected a few times. The chain uses TRBV2 and TRBJ2-7, with D unresolved. The V end was cut by 1 base, the J end by 11 bases, with 12 bases between. The CDR3 sequence is 12 residues long. The germline CDR1 and CDR2 sequences are SNHLY and FYNNEI. The CDR3 here is CASSEVQPREYV. DNA of the CDR3: TGTGCCAGCAGTGAAGTTCAGCCTCGGGAGTACGTC.